These 6 T cell receptor beta chains were sequenced from one sample in a study of memory CD4+ T cells and cytomegalovirus serostatus. The repertoire was sequenced with immunoSEQ multiplex PCR; TCRdb's copy has only in-frame clones and lacks some. In the table there are 55,000 to 80,000 clones, 75% to 80% of which are singletons. The sort gate was single viable CD3+CD4+CD8-CD45RO+ cells for memory CD4+ T cells. Material: memory CD4+ T cells from blood. The source of these receptors is an adult in good health and CMV-seropositive.

This clone was seen a single time. The chain uses TRBV28 and TRBJ1-3; a weak D match, TRBD1 (5 bases). Germline lookup yields CDR1 MDHEN and CDR2 SYDVKM. Deletions cut 6 bases from V and 4 bases from J, with 16 bases between. The CDR3 is made up of 15 amino acids. CDR3 in DNA: TGTGCCAGCAGCCTTACCGGGACCCTCGGAAACACCATATATTTT. Translation: CASSLTGTLGNTIYF.

This rearrangement joins TRBV10-3 to TRBJ1-1, with TRBD1 matching over 7 bases. V lost 10 bases and J lost 4; bases outside the gene matches: 9. Germline V gives CDR1 ENHRY, CDR2 SYGVKD. CDR3 length equals 13 residues. The CDR3 region is CANQGEKGTEAFF. In DNA, the CDR3 is TGTGCCAATCAGGGGGAGAAGGGCACTGAAGCTTTCTTT.

The V call is TRBV5-1, the J call TRBJ2-2, with D tentatively TRBD2 (5 bases). V was clipped by 6 bases and J by 2 bases, with 11 bases between them. Germline V CDR1 and CDR2: SGHRS, YFSETQ. The CDR3 extends over 14 amino acids. CDR3 residues: CASKSSTNTGELFF. The CDR3, as DNA: TGCGCCAGCAAGTCTAGCACCAACACCGGGGAGCTGTTTTTT.

The rearrangement uses TRBV28 and TRBJ2-5; D is unresolved. The CDR3 consists of 15 residues. Trimming removed 5 bases from V and 2 bases from J, with 15 bases in between. Germline V gives CDR1 MDHEN, CDR2 SYDVKM. This CDR3 is CASSPGSTGQETQYF. In nucleotides, the CDR3 is TGTGCCAGCAGTCCAGGATCGACTGGGCAAGAGACCCAGTACTTC.

This clone was seen a single time. The CDR3 coding sequence is TGTGCCAGCAGCAGCCCTCTTGGGGCCAACGTCCTGACTTTC. Translating it yields CASSSPLGANVLTF. V is TRBV14 and J is TRBJ2-6; D is undetermined. The V end lost 5 bases, the J end lost 3 bases, and 8 bases lay between the germline ends. The CDR3 is 14 amino acids. Germline V gene data show CDR1 as SGHDN and CDR2 as FVKESK.

This rearrangement joins TRBV7-8 to TRBJ2-7; 9 bases agree with TRBD1. Trimming cost V 5 bases and J 2 bases; bases outside gene matches: 1. CDR1 is SGHVS and CDR2 is FQNEAQ in the germline V gene. The CDR3 loop spans 13 amino acids. The CDR3 DNA follows: TGTGCCAGCAGCAGGGACAGGGCCTACGAGCAGTACTTC. This encodes CASSRDRAYEQYF. The whole variable domain, remainder taken from reference TRBV7-8 and TRBJ2-7, is GAGVSQSPRYKVAKRGQDVALRCDPISGHVSLFWYQQALGQGPEFLTYFQNEAQLDKSGLPSDRFFAERPEGSVSTLKIQRTQQEDSAVYLCASSRDRAYEQYFGPGTRLTVT.